The 25 T cell receptor beta chains below were found in one sample sequenced in a study of human T cells and chemical hapten exposure. Each CDR3 protein gets one entry after TCRdb re-called the 5' RACE reads with MiXCR. The sample holds approximately 140,000 distinct CDR3 sequences, 4.1% seen once. Whole blood that had not been fractionated was the source of extracted total RNA. The origin of the receptors is a female donor in good health.

This clonotype was found many times. The rearrangement joins TRBV12-5 to TRBJ1-5, with D possibly matching TRBD1 (5 bases). Trimming removed 1 base from V and 8 bases from J, with 9 bases in between. Germline V gene data show CDR1 as LGHNT and CDR2 as FRNRAP. This CDR3 comprises 13 residues. DNA of the CDR3: TGTGCTAGTGGTTTGGCAGGGTTTAAGCCCCAGCATTTT. This gives the protein CASGLAGFKPQHF.

On this clonotype: This could be a read error, since a much larger clone is one nucleotide away. The gene calls are TRBV9 and TRBJ2-1, with TRBD1 identical over 10 bases. CDR3 size: 15 residues. The germline V gene has CDR1 SGDLS and CDR2 YYNGEE. V shed 4 bases, J shed 2 bases, and the junction held 3 bases outside the gene matches. Here the CDR3 reads CASSRDRGAYNEQFF. The CDR3 DNA is TGTGCCAGCAGCCGGGACAGGGGTGCCTACAATGAGCAGTTCTTC.

This clonotype was found many times. J is TRBJ1-2 and V is TRBV12-3 or TRBV12-4; D not resolved. This CDR3 comprises 13 residues. Trimming shortened V by 2 bases and J by 5 bases, and 9 bases separated the two germline ends. CDR3 residues: CASSLRAAYGYTF. CDR3 sequence (DNA): TGTGCCAGCAGTTTACGGGCAGCGTATGGCTACACCTTC.

This clonotype was detected ten times or more. The rearrangement uses TRBV7-6 and TRBJ2-6, with 10 positions matching TRBD1. The trim removed 3 bases at V and 6 bases at J, leaving 8 bases unmatched. This CDR3 comprises 17 residues. Germline V gene data show CDR1 as SGHVS and CDR2 as FNYEAQ. CDR3: CASSLGQGQPLANVLTF. The CDR3 nucleotides are TGTGCCAGCAGCTTGGGACAGGGGCAACCCCTGGCCAACGTCCTGACTTTC.

This clonotype was observed many times. V usage is TRBV4-1 and J usage is TRBJ2-7; D unresolved. V lost 4 bases, J lost 0 bases, and 10 bases lay in between. The CDR3 totals 14 residues. Germline CDR1 and CDR2: MGHRA and YSYEKL. This CDR3 is CASSRFGTSYEQYF. The CDR3 DNA reads as TGCGCCAGCAGCCGATTTGGTACCTCCTACGAGCAGTACTTC.

This clonotype was seen at least ten times. The chain is built from TRBV6-6 and TRBJ1-4; 8 bases align to TRBD1. The trim removed 7 bases at V and 8 bases at J, leaving 9 bases unmatched. Germline CDR1 reads MNHNY; CDR2 reads SVGAGI (reference sequence). This CDR3 contains 14 residues. Here the CDR3 reads CASTSDRVYEKLFF. The CDR3 bases are TGTGCCAGCACCTCGGACAGGGTATACGAAAAACTGTTTTTT.

This clonotype was seen at least ten times. The chain recombines TRBV6-2 or TRBV6-3 with TRBJ2-1, with D uncertain. The V gene's germline CDR1 is MNHEY and CDR2 SVGEGT. The CDR3 consists of 15 residues. With 6 bases removed from V and 5 bases from J, the gap between germline ends came to 17 bases. CDR3 sequence: CASSPRVLNDNEQFF. CDR3 DNA sequence: TGTGCCAGCAGCCCCCGTGTTTTAAACGACAATGAGCAGTTCTTC.

The genes are TRBV9 and TRBJ2-2, with D maybe TRBD1 (6 bases). V lost 2 bases to trimming and J lost 2 bases, with 13 bases between them. The CDR3 length is 16 residues. From germline, CDR1 is SGDLS and CDR2 YYNGEE. CDR3 DNA: TGTGCCAGCAGCGTCGACGCCGGGACAAACACCGGGGAGCTGTTTTTT. Protein sequence: CASSVDAGTNTGELFF.

This chain links TRBV20-1 with TRBJ2-1; TRBD2 agrees at 10 bases. CDR1 is DFQATT and CDR2 is SNEGSKA in the germline V gene (reference sequence). The CDR3 is 15 amino acids. V was pared by 0 bases and J by 3 bases, with 2 bases of the junction left unmatched. The CDR3 sequence is CSARDTSGDYNEQFF. CDR3 in DNA: TGCAGTGCTAGAGATACTAGCGGGGACTACAATGAGCAGTTCTTC.

In its sample, this clonotype was seen many times. The V gene is TRBV5-1, the J gene TRBJ2-1, with D tentatively TRBD1 (5 bases). Germline V gene data show CDR1 as SGHRS and CDR2 as YFSETQ. V lost 0 bases, J lost 6 bases, and 16 bases lay in between. The CDR3 covers 16 residues. The DNA of the CDR3 is TGCGCCAGCAGCTTGGTGGCAGGGCGAGTGTTCAATGAGCAGTTCTTC. It codes for CASSLVAGRVFNEQFF.

This clonotype has ten or more counts. The J gene is TRBJ1-1, the V gene TRBV7-3; tentative D call: TRBD1 (5 bases). Germline loops: CDR1 SGHTA, CDR2 FQGTGA. The CDR3 is 14 residues long. The V gene lost 5 bases and the J gene lost 0 bases, with 10 bases spanning the gap. The CDR3 sequence is CASSPGQMNTEAFF. The CDR3 bases are TGTGCCAGCAGCCCCGGACAAATGAACACTGAAGCTTTCTTT.

This clonotype was detected many times. The rearrangement joins TRBV27 to TRBJ2-1; a possible D gene is TRBD2 (6 bases). Germline V gene lookup returns CDR1 MNHEY and CDR2 SMNVEV (reference sequence). The V end was cut by 5 bases, the J end by 7 bases, with 12 bases between. CDR3 length: 13 residues. The CDR3 coding sequence is TGTGCCAGCAGTCTCCTTGGGGGGAATGAGCAGTTCTTC. Residues: CASSLLGGNEQFF.

This clonotype was detected many times. The J gene is TRBJ2-1, the V gene TRBV5-1, with no clear D. This CDR3 has 15 residues. Germline CDR1 and CDR2: SGHRS and YFSETQ. Between the trimmed V and J ends, which lost 0 bases and 0 bases, there was a span of 7 bases. The CDR3 sequence is CASSLGGSSYNEQFF. The CDR3 DNA reads TGCGCCAGCAGCTTGGGGGGAAGCTCCTACAATGAGCAGTTCTTC.

Many counts were recorded for this clonotype. The chain links TRBV6-5 to TRBJ2-6; tentatively, D is TRBD1 or TRBD2 (6 bases each). V dropped 7 bases and J dropped 10 bases, with 14 bases sitting between them. Germline V gene data show CDR1 as MNHEY and CDR2 as SVGAGI. The CDR3 loop spans 13 amino acids. The CDR3 sequence is CASNPGGGNVLTF. The CDR3 DNA reads TGTGCCAGCAATCCTGGAGGGGGTAACGTCCTGACTTTC.

In its sample, this clonotype was seen many times. The CDR3 region is CASSSPGQGAGGYTF. The DNA for the CDR3 is TGTGCCAGCAGTTCCCCCGGACAGGGGGCGGGTGGCTACACCTTC. The chain employs TRBV28 and TRBJ1-2; 11 bases are shared with TRBD1. V lost 4 bases, J lost 7 bases, and 8 bases stayed unmatched. The CDR3 consists of 15 residues. The germline V gene has CDR1 MDHEN and CDR2 SYDVKM.

The chain links TRBV7-3 to TRBJ1-2; D is undetermined. V was clipped by 5 bases and J by 8 bases, with 15 bases between them. CDR1 is SGHTA and CDR2 is FQGTGA in the germline V gene. This CDR3 comprises 13 residues. The CDR3: CASSGRAFGGYTF. The CDR3 DNA is TGTGCCAGCAGCGGCCGGGCCTTCGGGGGCTACACCTTC.

The table lists this clonotype with a few counts. At one end, the junction sequence differs from germline, possibly due to a read error. This chain links TRBV7-7 with TRBJ2-3; no definite D call. CDR1 is SSHAT, CDR2 FNYEAQ, per germline (reference sequence). The CDR3 covers 14 residues. The DNA of the CDR3 is TGTGCTAGCAGCTTTGGGCGTAGCACAGATACGCAGTATTTT. Protein product: CASSFGRSTDTQYF.

This clonotype was detected ten times or more. This sequence joins TRBV6-5 and TRBJ2-5, with TRBD1 identical over 9 bases. The CDR3 is 15 residues long. Germline trimming cut 5 bases from V and 7 bases from J; bases unmatched to any gene: 11. The germline gives CDR1 MNHEY, CDR2 SVGAGI. The CDR3 DNA follows: TGTGCCAGCAGTCGGACAGGGGAAGGAACAGGGACCCAGTACTTC. Protein product: CASSRTGEGTGTQYF.

As regards this clonotype: Being one base from a much bigger clone, this may be a read error. V gene TRBV27 combines with J gene TRBJ1-2; TRBD1 is a possible D gene (5 bases). This CDR3 is built from 14 residues. The germline V gene has CDR1 MNHEY and CDR2 SMNVEV (reference sequence). Trimming shortened V by 3 bases and J by 6 bases, and 14 bases separated the two germline ends. In nucleotides, the CDR3 is TGTGCCAGCAGTTTTGGGGCGACAGTCGATGGCTACACCTTC. The encoded protein is CASSFGATVDGYTF.

This clonotype was seen repeatedly, ten times or more. The chain recombines TRBV7-2 with TRBJ1-1; D is possibly TRBD1 (6 bases). The germline V and J ends were trimmed by 1 base and 7 bases, with 13 bases remaining between them. The CDR3 has 14 residues. The germline V gene has CDR1 SGHTA and CDR2 FQGNSA. The CDR3 here is CASSLVAGDNEAFF. The CDR3 DNA is TGTGCCAGCAGCTTAGTTGCAGGGGATAATGAAGCTTTCTTT.

This clonotype has just a few counts. The genes are TRBV20-1 and TRBJ1-2; no clear D gene. The germline CDR1 and CDR2 sequences are DFQATT and SNEGSKA (reference sequence). This CDR3 comprises 11 residues. V lost 5 bases and J lost 4, with 8 bases in between. CDR3 region: CSAGRVYGYTF. CDR3 nucleotides: TGCAGTGCTGGTCGCGTCTATGGCTACACCTTC.

This clonotype was observed a handful of times. The rearrangement links TRBV11-2 to TRBJ2-1; TRBD2 agrees at 11 bases. This CDR3 region has 17 residues. Germline-derived CDR1 and CDR2 are SGHAT and FQNNGV. Trimming took 0 bases from V and 5 from J; bases not matched to a gene: 6. This chain's CDR3 is CASSLDPGLAGDNEQFF. CDR3 nucleotides: TGTGCCAGCAGCTTAGATCCCGGACTAGCGGGCGACAATGAGCAGTTCTTC.

This clonotype was counted at least ten times. This chain connects TRBV28 to TRBJ2-3, with D hard to call. The CDR3 covers 12 residues. V shed 6 bases and J shed 1 base, with 5 bases lying between them. Germline values: CDR1 MDHEN, CDR2 SYDVKM. In DNA form, the CDR3 reads TGTGCCAGCAGCGTGGGCACAGATACGCAGTATTTT. It encodes CASSVGTDTQYF.

In its sample, this clonotype was seen many times. The chain uses TRBV20-1 and TRBJ2-7; 7 positions match TRBD1. The CDR3 loop spans 13 amino acids. From germline, CDR1 is DFQATT and CDR2 SNEGSKA (reference sequence). V shed 7 bases, J shed 2 bases, and the junction held 8 bases outside the gene matches. DNA for the CDR3: TGCAGTGTTCGTGGACAGGCGGCCTACGAGCAGTACTTC. Its translation is CSVRGQAAYEQYF.

This clonotype was counted ten times or more. The rearrangement links TRBV6-1 to TRBJ2-2; 7 positions agree with TRBD1. CDR1 and CDR2 from the germline V gene are MNHNS and SASEGT. J gave up 6 bases and V 2 bases, and 6 bases lay outside the gene matches. This CDR3 is built from 15 residues. CDR3 in amino acids: CASSELGGAAGELFF. DNA of the CDR3: TGTGCCAGCAGTGAACTAGGGGGCGCCGCCGGGGAGCTGTTTTTT.